This T cell receptor beta chain is from a study of tumor and adjacent non-tumor tissue in lung cancer. Study-level information: Patients were aged about 31 to 85, about 10 men and a handful of women, stage I to III. On average, productive TCRbeta reads reached a few million per sample.

The CDR3 has 16 residues. Germline V gene sequence: CDR1 MNHEY, CDR2 SVGAGI. In the case of this clonotype: At one end, the junction sequence differs from germline, possibly due to a read error.

The template was RNA from unsorted bulk tissue. Three rounds of nested PCR, following a modified ARM-PCR protocol, produced the TCRbeta library. TCRdb re-called the multiplex PCR reads with MiXCR, one entry per CDR3 protein. The sample carries more than 75,000 distinct CDR3 sequences, roughly 76% recorded once. The origin of this receptor is a woman in her forties or fifties with non-small cell lung cancer. The material sequenced was lung tumor tissue. The rearrangement joins TRBV6-5 to TRBJ1-3; 9 bases align to TRBD1. CDR3: CPSSRQGGSVGDTLYF. The CDR3 DNA reads TGTCCCAGCAGCAGACAGGGGGGATCCGTAGGAGACACCTTATATTTT.